Included here is one T cell receptor beta chain sequence, with context. TCRdb re-analysed the 5' RACE reads in MiXCR, keeping a single row per CDR3 protein. The sample holds around 670,000 distinct CDR3 sequences; 6% to 6.5% are singletons and the top ten take about 2%. This sample was included in a study of identical twins. The sequencing sample was made of naive T cells sorted from blood. The sequence came from a man between 18 and 29 years old in good health.

The CDR3 DNA follows: TGTGCCAGCAGCGGGGGCTTGGCAGATACGCAGTATTTT. Protein: CASSGGLADTQYF. This sequence joins TRBV27 and TRBJ2-3; D is perhaps TRBD1 or TRBD2 (6 bases each). Germline CDR1 MNHEY, CDR2 SMNVEV (reference sequence). The CDR3 is 13 amino acids. The V gene lost 6 bases and the J gene lost 4 bases, with 11 bases spanning the gap.